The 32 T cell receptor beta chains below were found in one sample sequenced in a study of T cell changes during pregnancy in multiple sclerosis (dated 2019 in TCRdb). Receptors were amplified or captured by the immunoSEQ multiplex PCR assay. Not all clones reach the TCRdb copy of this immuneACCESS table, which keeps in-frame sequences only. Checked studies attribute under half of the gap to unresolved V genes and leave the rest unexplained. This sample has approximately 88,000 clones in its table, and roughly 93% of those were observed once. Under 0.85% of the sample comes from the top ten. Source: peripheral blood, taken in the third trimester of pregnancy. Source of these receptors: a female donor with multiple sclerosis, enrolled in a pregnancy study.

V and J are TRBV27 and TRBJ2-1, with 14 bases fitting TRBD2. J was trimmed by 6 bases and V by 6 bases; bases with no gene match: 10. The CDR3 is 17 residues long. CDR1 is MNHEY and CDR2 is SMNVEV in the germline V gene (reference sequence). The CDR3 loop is CASSLTSGRAWSNEQFF. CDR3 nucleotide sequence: TGTGCCAGCAGCTTGACTAGCGGGAGGGCTTGGAGCAATGAGCAGTTCTTC.

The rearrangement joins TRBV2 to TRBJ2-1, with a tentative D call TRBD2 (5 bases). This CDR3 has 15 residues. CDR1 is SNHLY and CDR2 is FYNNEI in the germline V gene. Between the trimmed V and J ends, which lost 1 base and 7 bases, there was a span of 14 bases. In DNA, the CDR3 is TGTGCCAGCAGTGAAGTTGTGGGAGCTCGGAATGAGCAGTTCTTC. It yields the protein CASSEVVGARNEQFF.

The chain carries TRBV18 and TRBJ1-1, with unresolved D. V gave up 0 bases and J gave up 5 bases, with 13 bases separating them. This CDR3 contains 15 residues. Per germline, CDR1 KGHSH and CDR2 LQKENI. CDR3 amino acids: CASSPPRARETEAFF. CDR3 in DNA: TGTGCCAGCTCACCACCGCGGGCGCGGGAGACTGAAGCTTTCTTT.

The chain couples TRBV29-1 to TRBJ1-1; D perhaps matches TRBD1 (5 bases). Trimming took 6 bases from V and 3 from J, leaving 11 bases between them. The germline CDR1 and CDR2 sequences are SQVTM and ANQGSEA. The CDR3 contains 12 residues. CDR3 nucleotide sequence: TGCAGCGTCCTCGACAGAGACACTGAAGCTTTCTTT. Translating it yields CSVLDRDTEAFF.

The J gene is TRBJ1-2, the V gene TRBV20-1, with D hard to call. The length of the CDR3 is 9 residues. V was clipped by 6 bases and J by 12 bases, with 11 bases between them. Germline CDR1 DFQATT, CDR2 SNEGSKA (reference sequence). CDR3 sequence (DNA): TGCAGTGCCACTCCCGTCGACACCTTC. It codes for CSATPVDTF.

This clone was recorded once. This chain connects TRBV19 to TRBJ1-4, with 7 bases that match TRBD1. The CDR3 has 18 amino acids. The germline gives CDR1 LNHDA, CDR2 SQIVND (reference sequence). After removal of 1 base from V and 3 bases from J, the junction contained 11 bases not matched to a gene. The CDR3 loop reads CASSIATRQGSANEKLFF. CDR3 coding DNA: TGTGCCAGTAGTATAGCCACACGACAGGGCTCGGCTAATGAAAAACTGTTTTTT.

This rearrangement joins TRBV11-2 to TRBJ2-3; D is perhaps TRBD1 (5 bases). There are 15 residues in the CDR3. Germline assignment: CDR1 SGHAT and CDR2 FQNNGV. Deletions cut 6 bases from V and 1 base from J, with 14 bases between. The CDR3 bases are TGTGCCAGCAGGGGATCAGGGATTGGCACAGATACGCAGTATTTT. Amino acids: CASRGSGIGTDTQYF.

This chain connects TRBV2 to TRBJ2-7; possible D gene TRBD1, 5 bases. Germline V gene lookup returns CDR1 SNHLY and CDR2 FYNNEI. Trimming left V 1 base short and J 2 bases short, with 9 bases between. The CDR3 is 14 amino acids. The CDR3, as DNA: TGTGCCAGCAGTGAAGGGACATTTACCTACGAGCAGTACTTC. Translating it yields CASSEGTFTYEQYF. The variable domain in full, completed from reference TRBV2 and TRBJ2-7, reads EPEVTQTPSHQVTQMGQEVILRCVPISNHLYFYWYRQILGQKVEFLVSFYNNEISEKSEIFDDQFSVERPDGSNFTLKIRSTKLEDSAMYFCASSEGTFTYEQYFGPGTRLTVT.

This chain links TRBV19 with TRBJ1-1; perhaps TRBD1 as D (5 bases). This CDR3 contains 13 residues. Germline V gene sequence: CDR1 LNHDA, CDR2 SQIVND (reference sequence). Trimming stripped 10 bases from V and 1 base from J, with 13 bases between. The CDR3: CATTQGGNTEAFF. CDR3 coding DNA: TGTGCCACGACCCAGGGAGGGAACACTGAAGCTTTCTTT.

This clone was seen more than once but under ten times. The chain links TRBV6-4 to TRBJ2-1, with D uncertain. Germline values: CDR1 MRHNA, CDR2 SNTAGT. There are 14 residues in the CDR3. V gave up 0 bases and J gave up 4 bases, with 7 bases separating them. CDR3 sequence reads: CASSDSTGYNEQFF. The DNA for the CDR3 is TGTGCCAGCAGTGACTCGACCGGGTACAATGAGCAGTTCTTC.

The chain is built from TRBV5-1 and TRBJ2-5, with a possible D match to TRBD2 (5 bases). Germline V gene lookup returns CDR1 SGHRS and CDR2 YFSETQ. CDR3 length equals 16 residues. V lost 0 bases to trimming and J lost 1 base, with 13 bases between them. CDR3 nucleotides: TGCGCCAGCAGCTTGGGTCCCGAGGGAGTCCAAGAGACCCAGTACTTC. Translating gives CASSLGPEGVQETQYF.

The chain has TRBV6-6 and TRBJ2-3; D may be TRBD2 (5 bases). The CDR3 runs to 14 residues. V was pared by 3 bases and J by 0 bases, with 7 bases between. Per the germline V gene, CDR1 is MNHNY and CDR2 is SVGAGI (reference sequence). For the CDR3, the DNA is TGTGCCAGCAGTTATAGAGGGAGCACAGATACGCAGTATTTT. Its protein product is CASSYRGSTDTQYF.

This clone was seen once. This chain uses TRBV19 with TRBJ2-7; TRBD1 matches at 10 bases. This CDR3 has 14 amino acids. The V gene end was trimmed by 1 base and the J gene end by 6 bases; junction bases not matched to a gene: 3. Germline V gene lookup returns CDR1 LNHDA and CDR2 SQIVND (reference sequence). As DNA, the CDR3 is TGTGCCAGTAGTATAGGACAGGGGGCCGGCGAGCAGTACTTC. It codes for CASSIGQGAGEQYF.

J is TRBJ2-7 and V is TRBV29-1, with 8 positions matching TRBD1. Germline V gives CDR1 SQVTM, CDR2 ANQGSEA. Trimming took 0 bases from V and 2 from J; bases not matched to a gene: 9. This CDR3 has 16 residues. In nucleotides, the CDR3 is TGCAGCGTTGAAGATTGGAACCGGGACAGGACCTACGAGCAGTACTTC. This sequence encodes CSVEDWNRDRTYEQYF.

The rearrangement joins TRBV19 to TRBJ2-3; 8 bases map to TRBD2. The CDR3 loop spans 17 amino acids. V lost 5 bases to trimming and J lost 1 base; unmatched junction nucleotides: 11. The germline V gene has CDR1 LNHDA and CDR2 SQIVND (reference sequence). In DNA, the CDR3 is TGTGCCAGTAGTCCTCCCCGGGGGGGGGCAGGCACAGATACGCAGTATTTT. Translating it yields CASSPPRGGAGTDTQYF.

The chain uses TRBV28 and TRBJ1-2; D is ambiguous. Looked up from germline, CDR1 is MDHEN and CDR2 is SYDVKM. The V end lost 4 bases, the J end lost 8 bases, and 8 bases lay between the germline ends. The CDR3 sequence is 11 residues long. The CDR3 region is CASSSKIGYTF. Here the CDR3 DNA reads TGTGCCAGCAGTTCAAAAATCGGCTACACCTTC.

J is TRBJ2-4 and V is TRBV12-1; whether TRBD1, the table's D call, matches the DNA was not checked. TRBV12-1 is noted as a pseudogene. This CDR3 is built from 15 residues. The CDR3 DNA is TGTGCCAGCCCCTGGACAGAACTAGCCAAAAACATTCAGTACTTC. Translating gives CASPWTELAKNIQYF.

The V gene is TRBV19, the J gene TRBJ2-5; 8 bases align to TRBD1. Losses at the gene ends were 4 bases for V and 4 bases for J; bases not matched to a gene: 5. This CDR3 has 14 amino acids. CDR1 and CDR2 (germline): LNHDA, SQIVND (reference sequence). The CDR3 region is CASSTGGAGETQYF. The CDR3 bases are TGTGCCAGTAGTACAGGGGGCGCGGGAGAGACCCAGTACTTC.

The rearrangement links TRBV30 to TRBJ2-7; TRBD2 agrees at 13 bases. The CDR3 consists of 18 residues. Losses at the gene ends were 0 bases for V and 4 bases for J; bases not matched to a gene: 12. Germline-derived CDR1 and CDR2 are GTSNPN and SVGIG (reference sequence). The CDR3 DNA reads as TGTGCCTGGAGTGTAATTCCCCCGGGACTAGCGGGAATATACGAGCAGTACTTC. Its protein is CAWSVIPPGLAGIYEQYF.

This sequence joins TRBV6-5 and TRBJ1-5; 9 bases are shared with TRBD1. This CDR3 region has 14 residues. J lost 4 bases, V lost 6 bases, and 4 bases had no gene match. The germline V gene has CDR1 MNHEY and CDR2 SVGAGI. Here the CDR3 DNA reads TGTGCCAGCAGCCTGGGACAGGGAAATCAGCCCCAGCATTTT. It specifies CASSLGQGNQPQHF.

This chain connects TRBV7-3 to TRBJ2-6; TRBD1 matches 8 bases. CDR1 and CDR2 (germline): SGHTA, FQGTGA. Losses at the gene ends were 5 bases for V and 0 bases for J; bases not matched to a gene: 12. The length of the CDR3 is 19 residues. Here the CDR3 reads CASSRLGQGPSSGANVLTF. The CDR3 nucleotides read TGTGCCAGCAGCCGACTAGGACAGGGTCCAAGCTCTGGGGCCAACGTCCTGACTTTC.

The CDR3 DNA sequence: TGTGCCAGCAGACTACAGGGGGGAATCACAGATACGCAGTATTTT. The encoded protein is CASRLQGGITDTQYF. V gene TRBV28 combines with J gene TRBJ2-3; TRBD1 matches at 8 bases. Germline assignment: CDR1 MDHEN and CDR2 SYDVKM. The CDR3 has 15 residues. The V segment lost 6 bases and the J segment 2 bases; nucleotides outside the gene matches: 7.

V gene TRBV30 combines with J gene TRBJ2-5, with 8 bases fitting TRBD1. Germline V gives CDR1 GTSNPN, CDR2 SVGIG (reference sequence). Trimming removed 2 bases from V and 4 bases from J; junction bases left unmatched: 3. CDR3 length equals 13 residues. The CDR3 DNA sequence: TGTGCCTGGAGTCTTACAGGGGGAGAGACCCAGTACTTC. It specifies CAWSLTGGETQYF.

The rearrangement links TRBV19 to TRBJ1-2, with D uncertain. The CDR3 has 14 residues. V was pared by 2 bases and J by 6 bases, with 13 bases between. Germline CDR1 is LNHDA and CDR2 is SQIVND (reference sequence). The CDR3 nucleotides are TGTGCCAGTAGTATACTGCGGTCGATTGATGGCTACACCTTC. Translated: CASSILRSIDGYTF.

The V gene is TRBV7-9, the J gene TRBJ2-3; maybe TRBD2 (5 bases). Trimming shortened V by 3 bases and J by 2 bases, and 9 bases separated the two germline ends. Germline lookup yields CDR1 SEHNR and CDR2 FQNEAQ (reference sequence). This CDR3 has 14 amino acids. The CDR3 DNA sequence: TGTGCCAGCAGCTTTGGACTGTTCACAGATACGCAGTATTTT. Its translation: CASSFGLFTDTQYF.

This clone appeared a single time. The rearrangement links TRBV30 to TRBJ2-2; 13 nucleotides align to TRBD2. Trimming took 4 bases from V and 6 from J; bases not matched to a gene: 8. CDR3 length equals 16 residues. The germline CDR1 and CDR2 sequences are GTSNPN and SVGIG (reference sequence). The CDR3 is CAWITGLAGVAGELFF. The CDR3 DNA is TGTGCCTGGATCACCGGACTAGCGGGAGTAGCCGGGGAGCTGTTTTTT.

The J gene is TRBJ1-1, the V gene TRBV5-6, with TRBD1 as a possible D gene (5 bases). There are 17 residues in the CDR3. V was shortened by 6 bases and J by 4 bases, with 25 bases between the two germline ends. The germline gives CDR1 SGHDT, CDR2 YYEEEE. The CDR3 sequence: CASNLQAGRSVPTEAFF. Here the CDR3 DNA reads TGTGCCAGCAATCTCCAAGCGGGGCGATCAGTGCCCACTGAAGCTTTCTTT. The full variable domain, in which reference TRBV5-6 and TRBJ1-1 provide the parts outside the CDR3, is DAGVTQSPTHLIKTRGQQVTLRCSPKSGHDTVSWYQQALGQGPQFIFQYYEEEERQRGNFPDRFSGHQFPNYSSELNVNALLLGDSALYLCASNLQAGRSVPTEAFFGQGTRLTVV.

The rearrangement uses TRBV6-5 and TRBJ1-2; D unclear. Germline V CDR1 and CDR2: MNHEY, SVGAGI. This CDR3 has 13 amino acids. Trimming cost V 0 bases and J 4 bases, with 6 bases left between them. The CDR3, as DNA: TGTGCCAGCAGTTACTCGTCCCGCTATGGCTACACCTTC. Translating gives CASSYSSRYGYTF.

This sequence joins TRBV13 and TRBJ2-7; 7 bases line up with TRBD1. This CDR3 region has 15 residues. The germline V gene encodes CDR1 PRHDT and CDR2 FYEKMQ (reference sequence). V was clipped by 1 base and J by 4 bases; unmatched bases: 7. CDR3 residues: CASSLVVTGLYEQYF. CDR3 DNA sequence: TGTGCCAGCAGCTTAGTTGTGACAGGGCTGTACGAGCAGTACTTC.

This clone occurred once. CDR3: CASSSPLYEQYF. The CDR3 bases are TGTGCCAGCAGCTCCCCTCTCTACGAGCAGTACTTC. The chain recombines TRBV7-9 with TRBJ2-7; no firm D call. From germline, CDR1 is SEHNR and CDR2 FQNEAQ (reference sequence). The CDR3 runs 12 residues. V lost 4 bases and J 3 bases, leaving 7 bases between the germline ends.

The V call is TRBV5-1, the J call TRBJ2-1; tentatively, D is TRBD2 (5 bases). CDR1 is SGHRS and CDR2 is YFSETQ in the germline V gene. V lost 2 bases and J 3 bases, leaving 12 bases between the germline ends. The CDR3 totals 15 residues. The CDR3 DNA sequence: TGCGCCAGCAGCTTTGAGGGAGAAAACTACAATGAGCAGTTCTTC. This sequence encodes CASSFEGENYNEQFF.

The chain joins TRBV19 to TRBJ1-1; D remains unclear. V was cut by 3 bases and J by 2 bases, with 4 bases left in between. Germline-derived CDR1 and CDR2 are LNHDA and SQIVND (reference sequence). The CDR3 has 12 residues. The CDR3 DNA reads TGTGCCAGTAGTATCTTTAACACTGAAGCTTTCTTT. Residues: CASSIFNTEAFF.